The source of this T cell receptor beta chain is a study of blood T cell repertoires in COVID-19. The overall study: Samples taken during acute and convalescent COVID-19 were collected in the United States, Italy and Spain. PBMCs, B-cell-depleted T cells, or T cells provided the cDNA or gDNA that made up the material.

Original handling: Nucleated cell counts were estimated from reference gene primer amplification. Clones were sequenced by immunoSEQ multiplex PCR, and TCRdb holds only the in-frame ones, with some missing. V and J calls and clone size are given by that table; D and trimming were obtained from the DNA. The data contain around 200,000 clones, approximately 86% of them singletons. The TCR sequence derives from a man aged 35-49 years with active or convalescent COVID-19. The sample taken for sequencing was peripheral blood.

CDR3 coding DNA: TGTGCCAGCAGAGCCGGGACTAGCGGAAATTACGAGCAGTACTTC. As protein: CASRAGTSGNYEQYF. The chain links TRBV7-8 to TRBJ2-7, with 11 bases lining up with TRBD2. V shed 6 bases and J 4 bases; nucleotides not matched to a gene: 8. CDR1 and CDR2 from the germline V gene are SGHVS and FQNEAQ. The CDR3 extends over 15 amino acids.